Only a few counts were recorded for the clone carrying this TCR beta chain. What it recognizes is unknown. Using its own MiXCR run on the 5' RACE reads, TCRdb lists one record per CDR3 protein. This table has roughly 540,000 distinct CDR3 sequences, approximately 22% appearing once. This specimen belongs to a study of identical twins. Overall study results and limits: Compared with unrelated sharing, twin-shared out-of-frame alpha sequences had more low-probability sequences. Within cord blood, abundant beta clonotypes carried fewer insertions, but memory repertoires showed no such trend.

V was pared by 5 bases and J by 9 bases, with 7 bases of the junction left unmatched. Germline CDR1 and CDR2: MNHNS and SASEGT. The CDR3 is 15 amino acids. The same sample was also studied in work on T cells expressing NK-cell markers. That report adds: Among several donors, these clonotypes also ranked first in the CD3+CD56-NKG2C+ fraction.

The source is a woman under 30 in good health. Sequenced material: CD4+ T cells sorted from blood. This chain joins TRBV6-1 and TRBJ2-4; 13 nucleotides match TRBD2. The CDR3 here is CASSPGLAGALIQYF. The CDR3 coding sequence is TGTGCCAGCAGTCCCGGACTAGCGGGAGCTCTCATTCAGTACTTC.